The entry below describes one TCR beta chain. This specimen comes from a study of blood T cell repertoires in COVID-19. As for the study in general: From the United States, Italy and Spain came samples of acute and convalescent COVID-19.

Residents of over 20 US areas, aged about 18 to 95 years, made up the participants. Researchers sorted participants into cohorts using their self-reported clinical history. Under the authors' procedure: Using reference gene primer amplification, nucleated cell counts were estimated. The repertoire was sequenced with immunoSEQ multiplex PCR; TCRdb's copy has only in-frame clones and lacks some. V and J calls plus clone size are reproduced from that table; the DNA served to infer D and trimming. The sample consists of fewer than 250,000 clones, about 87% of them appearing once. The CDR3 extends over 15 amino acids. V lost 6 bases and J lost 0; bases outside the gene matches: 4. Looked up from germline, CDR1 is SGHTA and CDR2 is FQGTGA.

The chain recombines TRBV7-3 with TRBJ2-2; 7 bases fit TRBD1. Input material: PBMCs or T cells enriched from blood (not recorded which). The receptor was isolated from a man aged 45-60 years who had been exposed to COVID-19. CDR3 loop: CASSLQGANTGELFF. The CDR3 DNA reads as TGTGCCAGCAGTCTGCAGGGGGCGAACACCGGGGAGCTGTTTTTT.